Each of the 20 T cell receptor beta chains below was sequenced from the same sample in a study of OX40 agonist ivuxolimab in advanced cancers. Library preparation used the immunoSEQ multiplex PCR assay. This immuneACCESS table, as held by TCRdb, lists in-frame sequences with V and J called but not all clones. Of the missing ones, under half trace to an unresolved V gene in checked studies; the others have no known cause. The sample table contains about 77,000 clones; only one count was recorded for 85% to 90% of them. The top ten clonotypes cover less than 3% of the sample. The material sequenced was CD4+ or CD8+ T cells sorted from blood, taken in a trial of the OX40 agonist ivuxolimab. These receptor sequences come from an adult with an advanced solid tumor such as melanoma, head and neck, liver or kidney cancer.

The chain combines TRBV7-9 with TRBJ1-3; D is undetermined. This CDR3 region has 14 residues. V was pared by 3 bases and J by 2 bases, with 8 bases between. Per germline, CDR1 SEHNR and CDR2 FQNEAQ (reference sequence). In nucleotides, the CDR3 is TGTGCCAGCAGCTTCTCCGGGACTGGAAACACCATATATTTT. Its translation: CASSFSGTGNTIYF.

The V call is TRBV5-5, the J call TRBJ2-7; D remains ambiguous. This CDR3 spans 13 amino acids. V gave up 4 bases and J gave up 3 bases, with 11 bases separating them. Germline loops: CDR1 SGHKS, CDR2 YYEKEE (reference sequence). CDR3 coding DNA: TGTGCCAGCAGCCCGAGTGGGGACTACGAGCAGTACTTC. This codes for CASSPSGDYEQYF.

The genes are TRBV6-5 and TRBJ1-4; no definite D call. The CDR3 spans 16 residues. The germline CDR1 and CDR2 sequences are MNHEY and SVGAGI. V was pared by 0 bases and J by 0 bases, with 8 bases between. The CDR3 nucleotides are TGTGCCAGCAGTTACTCCTACATGCCAACTAATGAAAAACTGTTTTTT. Residues: CASSYSYMPTNEKLFF.

CDR3 DNA: TGCGCCAGCAGCGCCGGACAGGGGGTTGATGAAAAACTGTTTTTT. Translated, it gives CASSAGQGVDEKLFF. The gene calls are TRBV5-1 and TRBJ1-4; 10 bases fit TRBD1. Losses at the gene ends were 4 bases for V and 6 bases for J; bases not matched to a gene: 6. The CDR3 contains 15 residues. Per the germline V gene, CDR1 is SGHRS and CDR2 is YFSETQ. Full variable domain (rest looked up from reference TRBV5-1 and TRBJ1-4): KAGVTQTPRYLIKTRGQQVTLSCSPISGHRSVSWYQQTPGQGLQFLFEYFSETQRNKGNFPGRFSGRQFSNSRSEMNVSTLELGDSALYLCASSAGQGVDEKLFFGSGTQLSVL.

This chain joins TRBV30 and TRBJ1-2; possible D gene TRBD1, 6 bases. Germline CDR1 and CDR2: GTSNPN and SVGIG (reference sequence). CDR3 length: 12 amino acids. The CDR3 here is CACTGTNYGYTF. CDR3 DNA sequence: TGTGCTTGCACAGGGACGAACTATGGCTACACCTTC. The variable domain in full, completed from reference TRBV30 and TRBJ1-2, reads SQTIHQWPATLVQPVGSPLSLECTVEGTSNPNLYWYRQAAGRGLQLLFYSVGIGQISSEVPQNLSASRPQDRQFILSSKKLLLSDSGFYLCACTGTNYGYTFGSGTRLTVV.

This clone was recorded only once. This rearrangement joins TRBV6-6 to TRBJ2-7; D is possibly TRBD2 (7 bases). Trimming shortened V by 0 bases and J by 5 bases, and 14 bases separated the two germline ends. Germline V CDR1 and CDR2: MNHNY, SVGAGI (reference sequence). This CDR3 spans 15 amino acids. Written as DNA, the CDR3 is TGTGCCAGCAGTTACTCGGCGGGGGCGATGCACGAGCAGTACTTC. It is translated as CASSYSAGAMHEQYF.

The CDR3 DNA is TGTGCCAGCAGCGCCCAAGAGACCCAGTACTTC. The encoded protein is CASSAQETQYF. V usage is TRBV6-5 and J usage is TRBJ2-5; D remains unclear. Per the germline V gene, CDR1 is MNHEY and CDR2 is SVGAGI. The CDR3 totals 11 residues. Trimming removed 6 bases from V and 1 base from J, with 3 bases in between.

This chain joins TRBV18 and TRBJ2-1; 8 nucleotides align to TRBD1. The CDR3 covers 15 residues. The germline gives CDR1 KGHSH, CDR2 LQKENI. The trim removed 2 bases at V and 9 bases at J, leaving 9 bases unmatched. In DNA form, the CDR3 reads TGTGCCAGCTCACCAGCCAGGGGGCCGAGGAGTGAGCAGTTCTTC. This encodes CASSPARGPRSEQFF.

The V gene is TRBV5-1, the J gene TRBJ2-3; D is ambiguous. Trimming stripped 7 bases from V and 2 bases from J, with 14 bases between. Per the germline V gene, CDR1 is SGHRS and CDR2 is YFSETQ. The CDR3 sequence is 14 residues long. The CDR3 DNA sequence: TGCGCCAGCGAGCCAGGAACGAACACAGATACGCAGTATTTT. Amino acids: CASEPGTNTDTQYF. The whole variable domain, filled in from reference TRBV5-1 and TRBJ2-3, reads KAGVTQTPRYLIKTRGQQVTLSCSPISGHRSVSWYQQTPGQGLQFLFEYFSETQRNKGNFPGRFSGRQFSNSRSEMNVSTLELGDSALYLCASEPGTNTDTQYFGPGTRLTVL.

V and J are TRBV5-1 and TRBJ1-2; D perhaps matches TRBD1 (6 bases). Germline CDR1 reads SGHRS; CDR2 reads YFSETQ. The CDR3 has 13 residues. The V and J ends lost 6 bases and 2 bases respectively, with 11 bases between them. The DNA of the CDR3 is TGCGCCAGCACCCTGGACAGAAACTATGGCTACACCTTC. This sequence encodes CASTLDRNYGYTF.

The chain joins TRBV5-6 to TRBJ1-1; 7 nucleotides match TRBD1. V shed 6 bases, J shed 2 bases, and the junction held 4 bases outside the gene matches. The CDR3 is made up of 13 amino acids. From germline, CDR1 is SGHDT and CDR2 YYEEEE. The CDR3 sequence is CASTGQTNTEAFF. CDR3 DNA: TGTGCCAGCACGGGACAGACTAACACTGAAGCTTTCTTT.

The gene calls are TRBV7-2 and TRBJ2-7; 15 bases align to TRBD2. Germline V gene sequence: CDR1 SGHTA, CDR2 FQGNSA. The CDR3 extends over 14 amino acids. V was pared by 7 bases and J by 6 bases, with 4 bases of the junction left unmatched. The CDR3 sequence: CASIVGLAGGEQYF. Written as DNA, the CDR3 is TGTGCCAGCATTGTGGGACTAGCGGGGGGCGAGCAGTACTTC.

The chain employs TRBV7-8 and TRBJ2-5, with D uncertain. Germline loops: CDR1 SGHVS, CDR2 FQNEAQ. Trimming removed 5 bases at V and 3 bases at J, with 13 bases between. The length of the CDR3 is 14 residues. The CDR3 here is CASSLLNGKETQYF. CDR3 coding DNA: TGTGCCAGCAGCCTCCTCAACGGTAAAGAGACCCAGTACTTC.

The chain carries TRBV7-2 and TRBJ1-4, with D tentatively TRBD1 (5 bases). Looked up from germline, CDR1 is SGHTA and CDR2 is FQGNSA. The germline V and J ends were trimmed by 5 bases and 8 bases, with 15 bases remaining between them. The CDR3 has 14 residues. In DNA, the CDR3 is TGTGCCAGCAGCCCCCAGGGAATAGGAGAAAAACTGTTTTTT. Translated: CASSPQGIGEKLFF.

The V and J genes are TRBV19 and TRBJ2-1, with 8 bases lining up with TRBD2. This CDR3 has 16 residues. J gave up 2 bases and V 4 bases, and 7 bases lay outside the gene matches. Germline lookup yields CDR1 LNHDA and CDR2 SQIVND (reference sequence). This chain's CDR3 is CASSSGGGPPYNEQFF. The CDR3, as DNA: TGTGCCAGTAGTAGTGGCGGGGGGCCCCCCTACAATGAGCAGTTCTTC.

The J gene is TRBJ1-1, the V gene TRBV18, with 9 bases lining up with TRBD1. V lost 3 bases, J lost 3 bases, and 5 bases stayed unmatched. Germline V gene data show CDR1 as KGHSH and CDR2 as LQKENI. The CDR3 runs 15 residues. CDR3 DNA sequence: TGTGCCAGCTCACCTTGGACAGGGGCGGACACTGAAGCTTTCTTT. Protein: CASSPWTGADTEAFF.

The gene calls are TRBV4-2 and TRBJ2-1; D perhaps matches TRBD2 (6 bases). The CDR3 covers 15 residues. Germline V gives CDR1 LGHNA, CDR2 YNFKEQ. Trimming pared 1 base from V and 4 bases from J, leaving 11 bases between. The CDR3, as DNA: TGTGCCAGCAGCCAAGGCGGGAAAGATTACAATGAGCAGTTCTTC. As protein: CASSQGGKDYNEQFF.

V and J are TRBV5-8 and TRBJ2-7; tentatively, D is TRBD1 or TRBD2 (7 bases each). The CDR3 loop spans 15 amino acids. The germline V and J ends were trimmed by 2 bases and 5 bases, with 17 bases remaining between them. Per germline, CDR1 SGHTS and CDR2 YDEGEE. CDR3 in DNA: TGTGCCAGCAGCTTAAGACAGGGAGGGTCCGACGAGCAGTACTTC. This gives the protein CASSLRQGGSDEQYF. Complete variable domain (other parts from reference TRBV5-8 and TRBJ2-7): EAGVTQSPTHLIKTRGQQATLRCSPISGHTSVYWYQQALGLGLQFLLWYDEGEERNRGNFPPRFSGRQFPNYSSELNVNALELEDSALYLCASSLRQGGSDEQYFGPGTRLTVT.

The CDR3 sequence: CASSFSRLAGGTTDTQYF. The CDR3 DNA follows: TGTGCCAGCAGCTTTTCCCGCCTAGCGGGGGGAACCACAGATACGCAGTATTTT. The rearrangement uses TRBV5-4 and TRBJ2-3; 11 bases fit TRBD2. V gave up 2 bases and J gave up 2 bases; unmatched junction bases: 10. Looked up from germline, CDR1 is SGHNT and CDR2 is YYREEE (reference sequence). The CDR3 consists of 18 residues.

This rearrangement joins TRBV5-1 to TRBJ2-5; no clear D. V shed 7 bases and J shed 5 bases, with 9 bases lying between them. Germline V CDR1 and CDR2: SGHRS, YFSETQ. CDR3 length: 11 amino acids. Written as DNA, the CDR3 is TGCGCCAGCCGAACCTCCGAGACCCAGTACTTC. It is translated as CASRTSETQYF.